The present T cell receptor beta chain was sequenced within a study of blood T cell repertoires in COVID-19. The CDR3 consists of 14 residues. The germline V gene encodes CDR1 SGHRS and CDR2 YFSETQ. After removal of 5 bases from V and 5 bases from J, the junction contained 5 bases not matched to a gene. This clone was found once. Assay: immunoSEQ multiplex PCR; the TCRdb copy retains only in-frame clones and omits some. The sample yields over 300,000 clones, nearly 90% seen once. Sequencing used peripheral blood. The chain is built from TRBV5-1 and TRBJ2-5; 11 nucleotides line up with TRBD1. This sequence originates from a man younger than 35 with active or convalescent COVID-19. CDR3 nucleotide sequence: TGCGCCAGCAGTTCGGGACAGGGGGTCGAGACCCAGTACTTC. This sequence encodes CASSSGQGVETQYF.